This T cell receptor (beta chain) was retrieved from a study of blood T cell repertoires in COVID-19. Looking at the study overall: Samples taken during acute and convalescent COVID-19 were collected in the United States, Italy and Spain.

Seattle's enrolled individuals joined amid active infection and were then monitored longitudinally. Germline V lookup: CDR1 ENHRY, CDR2 SYGVKD. The CDR3 runs 13 residues. Trimming cost V 10 bases and J 0 bases, with 10 bases left between them. Original handling: Estimation of nucleated cell counts relied on the amplification of reference gene primers. The data were produced by immunoSEQ multiplex PCR, yet TCRdb's version contains in-frame clones alone and is incomplete. V and J calls and clone size come straight from that table; D and trimming were deduced from the DNA. Of 150,000 or so clones in the sample, 70% to 90% were seen once.

V is TRBV10-3 and J is TRBJ2-1, with D tentatively TRBD2 (6 bases). This receptor was obtained from a woman in her 50s with COVID-19, enrolled during active disease. The sample taken for sequencing was peripheral blood. The CDR3 reads CATGGYSYNEQFF. CDR3 in DNA: TGTGCCACCGGGGGATACTCCTACAATGAGCAGTTCTTC.